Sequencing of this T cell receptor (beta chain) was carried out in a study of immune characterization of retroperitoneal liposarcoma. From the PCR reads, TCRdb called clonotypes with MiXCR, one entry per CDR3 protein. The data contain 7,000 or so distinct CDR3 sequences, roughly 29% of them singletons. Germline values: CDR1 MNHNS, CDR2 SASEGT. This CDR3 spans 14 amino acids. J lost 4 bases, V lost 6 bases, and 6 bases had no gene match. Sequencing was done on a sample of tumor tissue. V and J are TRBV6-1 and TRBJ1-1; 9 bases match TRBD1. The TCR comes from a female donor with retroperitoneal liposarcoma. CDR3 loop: CASRQDRGATEAFF. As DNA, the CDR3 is TGTGCCAGCAGACAGGACAGGGGAGCCACTGAAGCTTTCTTT.